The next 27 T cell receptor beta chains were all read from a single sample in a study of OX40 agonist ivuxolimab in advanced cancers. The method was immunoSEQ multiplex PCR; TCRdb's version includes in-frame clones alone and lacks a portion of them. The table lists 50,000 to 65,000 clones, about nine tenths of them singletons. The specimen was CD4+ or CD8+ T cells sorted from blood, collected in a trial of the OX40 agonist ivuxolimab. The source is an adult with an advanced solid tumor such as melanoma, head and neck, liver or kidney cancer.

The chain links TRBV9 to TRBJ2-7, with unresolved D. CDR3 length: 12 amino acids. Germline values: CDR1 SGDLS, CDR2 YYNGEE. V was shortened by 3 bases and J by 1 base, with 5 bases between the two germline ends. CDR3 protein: CASSGRSYEQYF. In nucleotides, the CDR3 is TGTGCCAGCAGCGGGAGATCCTACGAGCAGTACTTC. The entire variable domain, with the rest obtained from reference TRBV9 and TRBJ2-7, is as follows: DSGVTQTPKHLITATGQRVTLRCSPRSGDLSVYWYQQSLDQGLQFLIQYYNGEERAKGNILERFSAQQFPDLHSELNLSSLELGDSALYFCASSGRSYEQYFGPGTRLTVT.

The chain's CDR3 is CASSVTGGDTQYF. CDR3 DNA sequence: TGTGCCAGCAGCGTGACAGGAGGGGATACGCAGTATTTT. The chain carries TRBV9 and TRBJ2-3; D is possibly TRBD1 or TRBD2 (6 bases each). Germline CDR1 reads SGDLS; CDR2 reads YYNGEE. The CDR3 runs to 13 residues. Trimming removed 2 bases from V and 6 bases from J, with 10 bases in between.

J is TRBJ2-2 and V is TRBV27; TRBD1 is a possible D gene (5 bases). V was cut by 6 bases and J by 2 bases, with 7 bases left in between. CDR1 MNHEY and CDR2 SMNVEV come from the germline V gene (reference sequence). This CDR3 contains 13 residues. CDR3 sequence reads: CASRDTNTGELFF. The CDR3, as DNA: TGTGCCAGCAGGGACACAAACACCGGGGAGCTGTTTTTT.

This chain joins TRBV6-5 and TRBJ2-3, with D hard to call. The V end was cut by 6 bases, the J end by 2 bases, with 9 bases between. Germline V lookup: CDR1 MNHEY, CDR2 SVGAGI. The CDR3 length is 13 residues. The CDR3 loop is CASRQAFTDTQYF. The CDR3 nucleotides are TGTGCCAGCAGGCAGGCCTTCACAGATACGCAGTATTTT.

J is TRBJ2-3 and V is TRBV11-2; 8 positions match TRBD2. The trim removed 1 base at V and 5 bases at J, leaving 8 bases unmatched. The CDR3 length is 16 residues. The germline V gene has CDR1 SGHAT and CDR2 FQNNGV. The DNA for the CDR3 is TGTGCCAGCAGCTTAGTTTCAAGCGGGAGTTTAGATACGCAGTATTTT. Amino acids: CASSLVSSGSLDTQYF.

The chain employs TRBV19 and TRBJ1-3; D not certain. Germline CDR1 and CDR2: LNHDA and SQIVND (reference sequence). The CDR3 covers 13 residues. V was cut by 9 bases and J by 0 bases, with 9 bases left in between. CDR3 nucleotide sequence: TGTGCCAGCCGAAGACCCTCTGGAAACACCATATATTTT. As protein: CASRRPSGNTIYF.

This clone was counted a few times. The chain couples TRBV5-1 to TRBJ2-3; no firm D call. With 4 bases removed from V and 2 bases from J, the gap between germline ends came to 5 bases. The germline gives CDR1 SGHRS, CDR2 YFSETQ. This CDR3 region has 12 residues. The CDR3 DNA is TGCGCCAGCAGCCCGACCACAGATACGCAGTATTTT. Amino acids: CASSPTTDTQYF. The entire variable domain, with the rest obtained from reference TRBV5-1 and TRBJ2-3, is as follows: KAGVTQTPRYLIKTRGQQVTLSCSPISGHRSVSWYQQTPGQGLQFLFEYFSETQRNKGNFPGRFSGRQFSNSRSEMNVSTLELGDSALYLCASSPTTDTQYFGPGTRLTVL.

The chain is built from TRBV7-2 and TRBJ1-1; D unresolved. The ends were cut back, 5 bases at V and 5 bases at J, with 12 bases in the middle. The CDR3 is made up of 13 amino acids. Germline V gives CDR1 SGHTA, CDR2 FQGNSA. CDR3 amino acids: CASSSFRWTEAFF. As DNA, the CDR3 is TGTGCCAGCAGCAGCTTTCGGTGGACTGAAGCTTTCTTT.

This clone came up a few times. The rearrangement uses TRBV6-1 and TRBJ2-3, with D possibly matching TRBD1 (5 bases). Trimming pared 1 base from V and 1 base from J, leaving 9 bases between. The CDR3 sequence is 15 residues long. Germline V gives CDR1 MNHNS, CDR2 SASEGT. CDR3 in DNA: TGTGCCAGCAGTGAAGGGACAAGTCGCACAGATACGCAGTATTTT. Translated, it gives CASSEGTSRTDTQYF.

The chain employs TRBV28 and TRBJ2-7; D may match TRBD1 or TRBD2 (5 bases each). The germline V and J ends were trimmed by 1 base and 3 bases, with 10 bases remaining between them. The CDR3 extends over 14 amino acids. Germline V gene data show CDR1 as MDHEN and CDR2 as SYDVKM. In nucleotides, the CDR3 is TGTGCCAGCAGTTTATTTGAGGGGATCTACGAGCAGTACTTC. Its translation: CASSLFEGIYEQYF.

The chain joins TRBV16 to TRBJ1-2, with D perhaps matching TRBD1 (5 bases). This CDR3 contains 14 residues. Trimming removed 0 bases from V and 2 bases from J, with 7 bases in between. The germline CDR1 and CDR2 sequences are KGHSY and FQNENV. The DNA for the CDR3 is TGTGCCAGCAGCCAATCGGGGGGGAACTATGGCTACACCTTC. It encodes CASSQSGGNYGYTF.

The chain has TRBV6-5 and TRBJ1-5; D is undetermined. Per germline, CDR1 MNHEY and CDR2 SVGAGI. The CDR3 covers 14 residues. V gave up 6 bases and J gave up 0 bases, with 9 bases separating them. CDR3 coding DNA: TGTGCCAGCAGCGAGACATTTAGCAATCAGCCCCAGCATTTT. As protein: CASSETFSNQPQHF.

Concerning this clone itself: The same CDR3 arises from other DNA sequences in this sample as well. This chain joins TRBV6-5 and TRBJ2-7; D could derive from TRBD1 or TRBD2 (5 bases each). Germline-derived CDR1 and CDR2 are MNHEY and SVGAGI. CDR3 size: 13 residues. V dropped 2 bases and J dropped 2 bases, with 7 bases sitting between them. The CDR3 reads CASSYGGTYEQYF. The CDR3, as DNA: TGTGCCAGCAGTTACGGGGGAACCTACGAGCAGTACTTC.

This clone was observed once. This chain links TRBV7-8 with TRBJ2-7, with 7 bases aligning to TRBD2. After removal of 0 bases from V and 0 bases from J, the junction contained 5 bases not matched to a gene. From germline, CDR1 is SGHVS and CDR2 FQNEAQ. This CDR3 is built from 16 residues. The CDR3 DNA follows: TGTGCCAGCAGCTTAGCCGCTAGCGGTAGCTCCTACGAGCAGTACTTC. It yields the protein CASSLAASGSSYEQYF.

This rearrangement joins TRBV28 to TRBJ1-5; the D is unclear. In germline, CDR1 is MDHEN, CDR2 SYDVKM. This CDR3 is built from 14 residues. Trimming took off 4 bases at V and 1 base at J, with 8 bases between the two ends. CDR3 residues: CASSSIASNQPQHF. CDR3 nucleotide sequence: TGTGCCAGCAGTTCTATAGCCAGCAATCAGCCCCAGCATTTT. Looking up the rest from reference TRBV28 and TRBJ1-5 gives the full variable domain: DVKVTQSSRYLVKRTGEKVFLECVQDMDHENMFWYRQDPGLGLRLIYFSYDVKMKEKGDIPEGYSVSREKKERFSLILESASTNQTSMYLCASSSIASNQPQHFGDGTRLSIL.

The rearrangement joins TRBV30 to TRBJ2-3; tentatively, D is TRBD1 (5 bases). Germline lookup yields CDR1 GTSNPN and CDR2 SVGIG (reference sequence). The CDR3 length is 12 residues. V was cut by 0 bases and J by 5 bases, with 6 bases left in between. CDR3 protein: CAWSVQGDTQYF. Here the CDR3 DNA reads TGTGCCTGGAGTGTGCAGGGAGATACGCAGTATTTT.

The CDR3 loop reads CASTPLRPTYEQYF. DNA for the CDR3: TGCGCCAGCACCCCGTTGCGGCCAACCTACGAGCAGTACTTC. The V gene is TRBV23-1, the J gene TRBJ2-7; D call uncertain. TRBV23-1 falls under the ORF class, with uncertain function. CDR3 length: 14 residues. The ends were cut back, 7 bases at V and 2 bases at J, with 15 bases in the middle.

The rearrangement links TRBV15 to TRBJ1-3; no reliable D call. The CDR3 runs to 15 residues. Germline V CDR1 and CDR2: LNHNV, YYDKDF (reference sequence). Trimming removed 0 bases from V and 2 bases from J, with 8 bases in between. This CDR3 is CATSRDWGAGNTIYF. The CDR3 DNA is TGTGCCACCAGCAGAGATTGGGGAGCTGGAAACACCATATATTTT.

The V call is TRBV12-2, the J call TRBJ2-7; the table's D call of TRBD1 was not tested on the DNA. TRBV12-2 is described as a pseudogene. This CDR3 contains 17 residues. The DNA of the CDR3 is TGTGCAAGTCGCTCACCGCCCAGGGGGCTACTACCCTACGAGCAGTACTTC. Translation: CASRSPPRGLLPYEQYF.

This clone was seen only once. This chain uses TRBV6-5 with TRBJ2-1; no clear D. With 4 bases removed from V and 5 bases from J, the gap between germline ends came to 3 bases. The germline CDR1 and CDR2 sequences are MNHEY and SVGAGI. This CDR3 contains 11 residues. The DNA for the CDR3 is TGTGCCAGCAGTTCCAACAATGAGCAGTTCTTC. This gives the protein CASSSNNEQFF.

CDR3 bases: TGTGCCAGCCTACGGGACTATAGCAATCAGCCCCAGCATTTT. It translates to CASLRDYSNQPQHF. This chain uses TRBV6-1 with TRBJ1-5; TRBD1 might be the D (5 bases). The CDR3 runs to 14 residues. Trimming stripped 8 bases from V and 0 bases from J, with 11 bases between. Germline lookup yields CDR1 MNHNS and CDR2 SASEGT.

The CDR3 region is CASSQRLAEVQGQYF. The CDR3 DNA reads as TGTGCCAGCAGCCAAAGACTAGCGGAGGTGCAAGGGCAGTATTTT. This chain connects TRBV4-2 to TRBJ2-3; 9 nucleotides align to TRBD2. This CDR3 is 15 amino acids long. Germline V gene lookup returns CDR1 LGHNA and CDR2 YNFKEQ. Losses at the gene ends were 2 bases for V and 11 bases for J; bases not matched to a gene: 11.

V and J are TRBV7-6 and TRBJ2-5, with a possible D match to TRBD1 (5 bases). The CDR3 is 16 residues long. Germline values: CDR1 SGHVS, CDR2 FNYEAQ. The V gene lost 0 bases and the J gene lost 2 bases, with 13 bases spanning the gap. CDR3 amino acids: CASSLAFPTEQETQYF. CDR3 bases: TGTGCCAGCAGCTTAGCGTTCCCGACAGAACAAGAGACCCAGTACTTC.

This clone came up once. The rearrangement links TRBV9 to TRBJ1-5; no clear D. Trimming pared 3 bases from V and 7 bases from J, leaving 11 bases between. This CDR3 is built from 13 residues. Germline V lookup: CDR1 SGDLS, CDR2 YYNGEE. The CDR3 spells CASSGDGGQPQHF. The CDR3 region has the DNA TGTGCCAGCAGCGGAGACGGCGGACAGCCCCAGCATTTT.

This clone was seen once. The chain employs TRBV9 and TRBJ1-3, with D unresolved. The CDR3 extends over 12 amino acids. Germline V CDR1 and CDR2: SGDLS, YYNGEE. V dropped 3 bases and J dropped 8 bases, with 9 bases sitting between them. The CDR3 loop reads CASSDRVDTIYF. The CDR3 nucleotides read TGTGCCAGCAGCGATCGGGTGGACACCATATATTTT.

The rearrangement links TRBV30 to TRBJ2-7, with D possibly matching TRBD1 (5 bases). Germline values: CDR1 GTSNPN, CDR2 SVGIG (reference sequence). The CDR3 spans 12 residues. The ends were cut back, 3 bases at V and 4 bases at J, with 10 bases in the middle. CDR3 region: CAWSRESYEQYF. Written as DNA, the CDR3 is TGTGCCTGGAGCAGGGAATCTTACGAGCAGTACTTC. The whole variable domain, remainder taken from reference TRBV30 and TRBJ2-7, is SQTIHQWPATLVQPVGSPLSLECTVEGTSNPNLYWYRQAAGRGLQLLFYSVGIGQISSEVPQNLSASRPQDRQFILSSKKLLLSDSGFYLCAWSRESYEQYFGPGTRLTVT.

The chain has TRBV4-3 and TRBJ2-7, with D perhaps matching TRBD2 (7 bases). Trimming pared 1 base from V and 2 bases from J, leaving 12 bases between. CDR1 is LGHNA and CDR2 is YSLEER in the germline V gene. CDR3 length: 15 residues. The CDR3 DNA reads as TGCGCCAGCAGCCAAGTACAGGGAGGGACCTACGAGCAGTACTTC. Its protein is CASSQVQGGTYEQYF.